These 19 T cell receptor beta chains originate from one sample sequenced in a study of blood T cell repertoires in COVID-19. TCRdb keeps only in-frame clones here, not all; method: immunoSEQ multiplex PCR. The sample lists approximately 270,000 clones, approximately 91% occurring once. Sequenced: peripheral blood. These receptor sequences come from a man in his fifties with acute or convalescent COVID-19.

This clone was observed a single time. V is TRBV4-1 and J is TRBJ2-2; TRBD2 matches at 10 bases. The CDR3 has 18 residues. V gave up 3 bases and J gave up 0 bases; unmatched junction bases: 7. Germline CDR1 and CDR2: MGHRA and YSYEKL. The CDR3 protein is CASSQRRLAGANTGELFF. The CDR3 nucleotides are TGCGCCAGCAGCCAGAGGAGACTAGCGGGTGCGAACACCGGGGAGCTGTTTTTT.

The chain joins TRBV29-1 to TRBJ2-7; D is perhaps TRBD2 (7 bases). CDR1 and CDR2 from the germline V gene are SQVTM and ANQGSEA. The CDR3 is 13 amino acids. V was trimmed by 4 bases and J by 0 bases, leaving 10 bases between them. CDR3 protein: CSVAGGLSYEQYF. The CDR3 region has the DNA TGCAGCGTTGCGGGGGGCCTCTCCTACGAGCAGTACTTC.

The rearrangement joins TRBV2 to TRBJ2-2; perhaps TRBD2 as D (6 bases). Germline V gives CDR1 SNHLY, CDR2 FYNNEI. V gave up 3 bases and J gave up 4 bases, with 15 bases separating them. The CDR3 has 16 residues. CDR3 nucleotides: TGTGCCAGCAGTGATGGCGGGGCGCGTTTCACCGGGGAGCTGTTTTTT. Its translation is CASSDGGARFTGELFF. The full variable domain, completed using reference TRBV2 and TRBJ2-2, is EPEVTQTPSHQVTQMGQEVILRCVPISNHLYFYWYRQILGQKVEFLVSFYNNEISEKSEIFDDQFSVERPDGSNFTLKIRSTKLEDSAMYFCASSDGGARFTGELFFGEGSRLTVL.

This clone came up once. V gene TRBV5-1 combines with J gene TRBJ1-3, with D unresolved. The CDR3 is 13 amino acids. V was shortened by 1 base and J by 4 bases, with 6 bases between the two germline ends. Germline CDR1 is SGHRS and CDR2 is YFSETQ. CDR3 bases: TGCGCCAGCAGCTTGTCAGGCGGAAACACCATATATTTT. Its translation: CASSLSGGNTIYF.

The CDR3 DNA follows: TGTGCCAGGTACCCACTGTGGTTCGACACTGAAGCTTTCTTT. It translates to CARYPLWFDTEAFF. The chain uses TRBV19 and TRBJ1-1; D uncertain. CDR3 length: 14 residues. Trimming removed 9 bases at V and 3 bases at J, with 17 bases between. Germline-derived CDR1 and CDR2 are LNHDA and SQIVND (reference sequence).

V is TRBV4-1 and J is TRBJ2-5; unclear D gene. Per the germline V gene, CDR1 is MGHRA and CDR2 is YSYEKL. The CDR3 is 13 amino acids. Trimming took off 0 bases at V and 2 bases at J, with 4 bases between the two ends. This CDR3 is CASSQESQETQYF. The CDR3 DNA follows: TGCGCCAGCAGCCAAGAGTCTCAAGAGACCCAGTACTTC.

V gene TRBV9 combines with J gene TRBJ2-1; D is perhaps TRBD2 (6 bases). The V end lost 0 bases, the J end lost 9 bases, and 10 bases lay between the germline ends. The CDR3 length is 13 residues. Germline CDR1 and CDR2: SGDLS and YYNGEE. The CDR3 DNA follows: TGTGCCAGCAGCGTAGGGGGGGTAGGTGAGCAGTTCTTC. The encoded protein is CASSVGGVGEQFF.

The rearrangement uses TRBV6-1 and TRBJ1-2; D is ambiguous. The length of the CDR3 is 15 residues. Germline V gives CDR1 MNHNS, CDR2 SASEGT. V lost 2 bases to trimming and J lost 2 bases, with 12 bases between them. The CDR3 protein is CASSESRVFNYGYTF. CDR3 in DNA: TGTGCCAGCAGTGAAAGTCGGGTCTTCAACTATGGCTACACCTTC.

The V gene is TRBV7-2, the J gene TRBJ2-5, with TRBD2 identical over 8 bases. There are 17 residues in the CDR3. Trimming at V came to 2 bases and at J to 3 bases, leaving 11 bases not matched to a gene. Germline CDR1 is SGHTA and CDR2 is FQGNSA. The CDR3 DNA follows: TGTGCCAGCAGCTTATCGGGGGGGCCGAGGGGGAAAGAGACCCAGTACTTC. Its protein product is CASSLSGGPRGKETQYF.

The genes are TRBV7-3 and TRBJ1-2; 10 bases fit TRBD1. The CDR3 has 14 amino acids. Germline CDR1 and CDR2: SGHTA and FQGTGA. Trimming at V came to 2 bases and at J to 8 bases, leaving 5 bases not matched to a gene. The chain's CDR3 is CASSLVGQGGGYTF. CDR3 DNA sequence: TGTGCCAGCAGCTTAGTCGGACAGGGGGGAGGCTACACCTTC. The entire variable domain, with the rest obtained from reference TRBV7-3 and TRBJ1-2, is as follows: GAGVSQTPSNKVTEKGKYVELRCDPISGHTALYWYRQSLGQGPEFLIYFQGTGAADDSGLPNDRFFAVRPEGSVSTLKIQRTERGDSAVYLCASSLVGQGGGYTFGSGTRLTVV.

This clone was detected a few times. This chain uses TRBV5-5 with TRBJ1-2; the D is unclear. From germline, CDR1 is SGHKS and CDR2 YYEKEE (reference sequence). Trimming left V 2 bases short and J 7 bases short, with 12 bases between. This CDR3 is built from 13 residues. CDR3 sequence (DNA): TGTGCCAGCAGCTTACCCGGGGTATTTGGCTACACCTTC. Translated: CASSLPGVFGYTF.

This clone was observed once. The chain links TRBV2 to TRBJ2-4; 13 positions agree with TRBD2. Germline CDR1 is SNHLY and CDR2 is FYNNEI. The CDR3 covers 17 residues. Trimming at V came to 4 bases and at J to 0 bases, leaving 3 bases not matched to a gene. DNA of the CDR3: TGTGCCAGCAGTGGGACTAGCGGGGGACTAGCCAAAAACATTCAGTACTTC. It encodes CASSGTSGGLAKNIQYF.

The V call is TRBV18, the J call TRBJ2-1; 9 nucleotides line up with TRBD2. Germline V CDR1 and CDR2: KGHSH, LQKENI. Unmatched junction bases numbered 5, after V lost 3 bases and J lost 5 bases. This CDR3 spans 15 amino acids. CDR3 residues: CASSPSAGGNNEQFF. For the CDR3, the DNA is TGTGCCAGCTCACCTTCAGCGGGGGGAAACAATGAGCAGTTCTTC.

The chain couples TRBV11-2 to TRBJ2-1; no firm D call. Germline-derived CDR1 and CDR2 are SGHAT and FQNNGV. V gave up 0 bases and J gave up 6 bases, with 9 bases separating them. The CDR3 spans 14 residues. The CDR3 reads CASSLDWQRNEQFF. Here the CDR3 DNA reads TGTGCCAGCAGCTTAGACTGGCAGCGCAATGAGCAGTTCTTC.

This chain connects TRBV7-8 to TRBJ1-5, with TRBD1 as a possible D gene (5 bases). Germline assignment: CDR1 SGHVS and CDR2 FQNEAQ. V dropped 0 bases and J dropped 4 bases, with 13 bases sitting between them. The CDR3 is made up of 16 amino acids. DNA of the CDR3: TGTGCCAGCAGCTTAGCGCGGCAGGGCTGGAATCAGCCCCAGCATTTT. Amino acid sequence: CASSLARQGWNQPQHF.

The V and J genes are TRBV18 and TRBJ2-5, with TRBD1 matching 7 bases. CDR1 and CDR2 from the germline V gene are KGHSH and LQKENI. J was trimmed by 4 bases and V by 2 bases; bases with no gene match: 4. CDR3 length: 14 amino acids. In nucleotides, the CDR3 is TGTGCCAGCTCACCAATCACAGGGGCAGAGACCCAGTACTTC. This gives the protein CASSPITGAETQYF. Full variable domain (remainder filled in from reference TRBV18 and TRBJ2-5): NAGVMQNPRHLVRRRGQEARLRCSPMKGHSHVYWYRQLPEEGLKFMVYLQKENIIDESGMPKERFSAEFPKEGPSILRIQQVVRGDSAAYFCASSPITGAETQYFGPGTRLLVL.

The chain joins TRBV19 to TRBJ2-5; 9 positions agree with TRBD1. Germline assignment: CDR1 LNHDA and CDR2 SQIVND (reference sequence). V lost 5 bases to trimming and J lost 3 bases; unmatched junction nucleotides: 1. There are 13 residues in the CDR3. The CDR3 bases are TGTGCCAGTAGTCGGACAGGGGAAGAGACCCAGTACTTC. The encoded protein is CASSRTGEETQYF.

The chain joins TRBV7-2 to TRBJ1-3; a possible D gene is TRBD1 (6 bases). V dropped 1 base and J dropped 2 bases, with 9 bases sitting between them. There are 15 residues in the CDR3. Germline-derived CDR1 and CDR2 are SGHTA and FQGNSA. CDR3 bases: TGTGCCAGCAGCTTAGTACAGGGACCTGGAAACACCATATATTTT. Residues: CASSLVQGPGNTIYF.

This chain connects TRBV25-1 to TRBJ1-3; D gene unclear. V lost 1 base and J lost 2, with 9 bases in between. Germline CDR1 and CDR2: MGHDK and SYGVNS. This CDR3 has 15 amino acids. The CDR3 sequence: CASSESGSAGNTIYF. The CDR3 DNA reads TGTGCCAGCAGTGAATCAGGCTCGGCTGGAAACACCATATATTTT. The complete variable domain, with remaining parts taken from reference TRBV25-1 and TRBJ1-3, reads EADIYQTPRYLVIGTGKKITLECSQTMGHDKMYWYQQDPGMELHLIHYSYGVNSTEKGDLSSESTVSRIRTEHFPLTLESARPSHTSQYLCASSESGSAGNTIYFGEGSWLTVV.